The 22 T cell receptor beta chains presented below share a single source sample, sequenced in a study of cytomegalovirus exposure and HLA in healthy donors (dated by TCRdb to the late 2010s). Library generation was performed with the immunoSEQ multiplex PCR assay. A mixture of 60 forward primers for TCR Vbeta segments and 13 reverse primers for TCR Jbeta segments was used in the multiplex PCR. The table comes from immuneACCESS by way of TCRdb, which keeps in-frame sequences with V and J called. Part of the clones is missing from these tables; in studies checked, under half for an unresolved V gene and the rest for unknown reasons. The sample has about 190,000 clones on record, about four fifths of them singletons. The ten largest account for around 1.5% of the sample. The sample consisted of PBMCs. The origin of the receptors is a man aged 50-59 years in good health and CMV-seronegative.

This clone was detected a few times. V usage is TRBV9 and J usage is TRBJ1-1, with D uncertain. Deletions cut 7 bases from V and 0 bases from J, with 16 bases between. Germline V gene data show CDR1 as SGDLS and CDR2 as YYNGEE. The CDR3 has 15 residues. The CDR3 is CASRVGPRMNTEAFF. CDR3 coding DNA: TGTGCCAGCCGTGTTGGTCCGAGGATGAACACTGAAGCTTTCTTT. Combining the CDR3 with reference TRBV9 and TRBJ1-1 gives the whole variable domain DSGVTQTPKHLITATGQRVTLRCSPRSGDLSVYWYQQSLDQGLQFLIQYYNGEERAKGNILERFSAQQFPDLHSELNLSSLELGDSALYFCASRVGPRMNTEAFFGQGTRLTVV.

V and J are TRBV19 and TRBJ2-4, with D possibly TRBD1 on 5 matching bases. The ends were cut back, 4 bases at V and 2 bases at J, with 12 bases in the middle. The CDR3 is made up of 15 amino acids. Germline V lookup: CDR1 LNHDA, CDR2 SQIVND (reference sequence). As DNA, the CDR3 is TGTGCCAGTAGTACCCGACAGATTCCCAAAAACATTCAGTACTTC. Translated: CASSTRQIPKNIQYF.

The chain has TRBV14 and TRBJ2-5, with a tentative D call TRBD1 (6 bases). The DNA end is a closer match to TRBJ2-7, so the J assignment may be wrong. From germline, CDR1 is SGHDN and CDR2 FVKESK. This CDR3 is 13 amino acids long. In nucleotides, the CDR3 is TGTGCCAGCAGCCCCAGGGGCGCCTACGAGCAGTACTTC. This encodes CASSPRGAYEQYF.

J is TRBJ2-1 and V is TRBV19; 7 bases fit TRBD1. The CDR3 extends over 15 amino acids. The V gene's germline CDR1 is LNHDA and CDR2 SQIVND (reference sequence). With 5 bases clipped from V and 7 bases from J, the junction kept 11 bases outside the gene matches. In nucleotides, the CDR3 is TGTGCCAGTAGTTTAACAGGGGCCTCGGCAAATGAGCAGTTCTTC. It translates to CASSLTGASANEQFF.

The rearrangement joins TRBV6-5 to TRBJ1-4; 8 nucleotides line up with TRBD1. The trim removed 4 bases at V and 8 bases at J, leaving 3 bases unmatched. The CDR3 totals 13 residues. CDR1 is MNHEY and CDR2 is SVGAGI in the germline V gene. The CDR3 reads CASSLYRGEKLFF. CDR3 DNA sequence: TGTGCCAGCAGTTTGTACAGGGGGGAAAAACTGTTTTTT.

The V and J genes are TRBV15 and TRBJ2-2; 10 bases are shared with TRBD1. The CDR3 spans 16 residues. Per the germline V gene, CDR1 is LNHNV and CDR2 is YYDKDF (reference sequence). V trimming: 5 bases; J trimming: 7 bases; junction bases outside the gene matches: 10. The CDR3 DNA sequence: TGTGCCACCAGCTCTATCTTGACAGGGGGCCACGGGGAGCTGTTTTTT. Translation gives CATSSILTGGHGELFF.

The chain couples TRBV7-2 to TRBJ2-3; perhaps TRBD2 as D (5 bases). Trimming removed 1 base at V and 1 base at J, with 6 bases between. CDR1 SGHTA and CDR2 FQGNSA come from the germline V gene. The length of the CDR3 is 14 residues. The CDR3 coding sequence is TGTGCCAGCAGCTTAGTGAGGGGCACAGATACGCAGTATTTT. The encoded protein is CASSLVRGTDTQYF.

The DNA for the CDR3 is TGTGCCATCATGCAACTAGCGGGGCACACAGATACGCAGTATTTT. Its protein is CAIMQLAGHTDTQYF. The chain carries TRBV10-3 and TRBJ2-3; 10 bases are a match to TRBD2. Germline CDR1 and CDR2: ENHRY and SYGVKD. The CDR3 is made up of 15 amino acids. The J segment lost 2 bases and the V segment lost 7 bases, leaving 6 bases of the junction unmatched.

V gene TRBV9 combines with J gene TRBJ1-2; D is undetermined. Between the trimmed V and J ends, which lost 0 bases and 3 bases, there was a span of 12 bases. Germline V gene data show CDR1 as SGDLS and CDR2 as YYNGEE. The CDR3 totals 15 residues. This CDR3 reads CASSVGPISHYGYTF. As DNA, the CDR3 is TGTGCCAGCAGCGTAGGACCTATTAGCCACTATGGCTACACCTTC.

The V and J genes are TRBV7-8 and TRBJ1-5; D remains unclear. Trimming shortened V by 2 bases and J by 0 bases, and 8 bases separated the two germline ends. The germline V gene has CDR1 SGHVS and CDR2 FQNEAQ. This CDR3 spans 15 amino acids. The CDR3 loop is CASSLLGYSNQPQHF. DNA of the CDR3: TGTGCCAGCAGCTTATTGGGCTATAGCAATCAGCCCCAGCATTTT. Complete variable domain (other parts from reference TRBV7-8 and TRBJ1-5): GAGVSQSPRYKVAKRGQDVALRCDPISGHVSLFWYQQALGQGPEFLTYFQNEAQLDKSGLPSDRFFAERPEGSVSTLKIQRTQQEDSAVYLCASSLLGYSNQPQHFGDGTRLSIL.

The chain couples TRBV7-2 to TRBJ1-2; the D is unclear. V was trimmed by 5 bases and J by 4 bases, leaving 26 bases between them. The CDR3 covers 18 residues. Looked up from germline, CDR1 is SGHTA and CDR2 is FQGNSA. This CDR3 reads CASSPRVSYSTQIYGYTF. The CDR3 DNA follows: TGTGCCAGCAGCCCAAGAGTTTCGTACAGCACCCAAATCTATGGCTACACCTTC.

The V and J genes are TRBV29-1 and TRBJ2-6, with a tentative D call TRBD2 (6 bases). With 4 bases removed from V and 0 bases from J, the gap between germline ends came to 13 bases. The CDR3 sequence is 16 residues long. Germline values: CDR1 SQVTM, CDR2 ANQGSEA. The CDR3 is CSVGISGDSGANVLTF. Written as DNA, the CDR3 is TGCAGCGTTGGGATATCGGGGGACTCTGGGGCCAACGTCCTGACTTTC.

V and J are TRBV9 and TRBJ2-3, with D perhaps matching TRBD2 (6 bases). V was trimmed by 4 bases and J by 2 bases, leaving 14 bases between them. The CDR3 extends over 15 amino acids. Germline V lookup: CDR1 SGDLS, CDR2 YYNGEE. CDR3 region: CASSRGGYLTDTQYF. CDR3 DNA: TGTGCCAGCAGCCGGGGAGGATACCTCACAGATACGCAGTATTTT.

This chain links TRBV7-3 with TRBJ2-1; TRBD2 matches 13 bases. Germline-derived CDR1 and CDR2 are SGHTA and FQGTGA. V dropped 5 bases and J dropped 8; count of bases not matched to a gene: 9. This CDR3 is built from 16 residues. The CDR3 coding sequence is TGTGCCAGCAGCCTACGGACTAGCGGGAGAAGCGATGAGCAGTTCTTC. Translating it yields CASSLRTSGRSDEQFF.

About this clone itself: A junction boundary mismatches the germline segment, possibly from a read error. The chain joins TRBV6-1 to TRBJ2-5; tentative D call: TRBD2 (5 bases). The length of the CDR3 is 15 residues. Germline V gene lookup returns CDR1 MNHNS and CDR2 SASEGT. CDR3 protein: CASSEGFGETRRADF. The CDR3 DNA sequence: TGTGCCAGCAGTGAAGGGTTTGGGGAAACGAGGAGAGCGGACTTC.

V gene TRBV28 combines with J gene TRBJ1-2; TRBD1 is a possible D gene (5 bases). V lost 10 bases and J lost 7, with 16 bases in between. Looked up from germline, CDR1 is MDHEN and CDR2 is SYDVKM. The CDR3 has 12 amino acids. The DNA for the CDR3 is TGTGCCAACTCCGCCTTGGGGGGTGGCTACACCTTC. Amino acids: CANSALGGGYTF.

This rearrangement joins TRBV7-2 to TRBJ2-5, with D perhaps matching TRBD2 (5 bases). Trimming stripped 5 bases from V and 4 bases from J, with 20 bases between. The CDR3 is 16 amino acids. Germline V gene sequence: CDR1 SGHTA, CDR2 FQGNSA. The CDR3: CASSVGPVLRGETQYF. In nucleotides, the CDR3 is TGTGCCAGCAGCGTAGGACCGGTATTACGGGGAGAGACCCAGTACTTC.

The chain employs TRBV5-1 and TRBJ1-2, with 10 bases matching TRBD1. Germline values: CDR1 SGHRS, CDR2 YFSETQ. With 0 bases clipped from V and 3 bases from J, the junction kept 5 bases outside the gene matches. The CDR3 has 16 amino acids. This CDR3 reads CASSLGQGAGDYGYTF. The CDR3 nucleotides are TGCGCCAGCAGCTTGGGACAGGGGGCGGGTGACTATGGCTACACCTTC. Filled out from reference TRBV5-1 and TRBJ1-2, the complete variable domain reads KAGVTQTPRYLIKTRGQQVTLSCSPISGHRSVSWYQQTPGQGLQFLFEYFSETQRNKGNFPGRFSGRQFSNSRSEMNVSTLELGDSALYLCASSLGQGAGDYGYTFGSGTRLTVV.

The V call is TRBV7-2, the J call TRBJ2-3; 9 nucleotides agree with TRBD1. Germline CDR1 reads SGHTA; CDR2 reads FQGNSA. V dropped 1 base and J dropped 2; count of bases not matched to a gene: 13. The CDR3 covers 19 residues. The CDR3 bases are TGTGCCAGCAGCTTAGTTAGACAGGGGGGTTACCGCTACACAGATACGCAGTATTTT. It yields the protein CASSLVRQGGYRYTDTQYF.

The genes are TRBV28 and TRBJ2-7; D uncertain. The CDR3 has 13 residues. Trimming cost V 6 bases and J 0 bases, with 9 bases left between them. Germline-derived CDR1 and CDR2 are MDHEN and SYDVKM. The CDR3: CASRDHSSYEQYF. The CDR3 coding sequence is TGTGCCAGCAGAGACCACAGCTCCTACGAGCAGTACTTC.

This clone was counted only a few times. The J gene is TRBJ1-5, the V gene TRBV7-9, with TRBD1 as a possible D gene (6 bases). Germline-derived CDR1 and CDR2 are SEHNR and FQNEAQ (reference sequence). The CDR3 has 13 amino acids. Trimming cost V 5 bases and J 4 bases, with 9 bases left between them. CDR3 protein: CASSGTGNQPQHF. The CDR3 nucleotides are TGTGCCAGCAGCGGTACAGGGAATCAGCCCCAGCATTTT.

About this clone: The same CDR3 can be traced to other DNA sequences in this sample. The chain carries TRBV12-5 and TRBJ2-5; TRBD1 matches at 7 bases. Germline V gene lookup returns CDR1 LGHNT and CDR2 FRNRAP. The CDR3 consists of 14 residues. V trimming: 1 base; J trimming: 1 base; junction bases outside the gene matches: 0. The CDR3 nucleotides read TGTGCTAGTGGTTTGGGACAGGGCCAAGAGACCCAGTACTTC. As protein: CASGLGQGQETQYF.